The sample holds a few counts of the clone carrying this T cell receptor (beta chain). Germline CDR1 reads SQVTM; CDR2 reads ANQGSEA. V dropped 7 bases and J dropped 8; count of bases not matched to a gene: 14. The CDR3 has 14 amino acids. The method was immunoSEQ multiplex PCR; TCRdb's version includes in-frame clones alone and lacks a portion of them. The repertoire holds approximately 2,000 clones, with 20% to 25% as singletons. The data belong to a study of T cells in localized non-small cell lung cancer. The material was normal lung tissue next to the tumor, obtained before any cancer treatment. This clonotype was obtained from a female donor over 55 with stage II lung adenocarcinoma. The chain recombines TRBV29-1 with TRBJ2-1; 7 positions match TRBD1. CDR3 protein: CSGQGRAMRDEQFF. The CDR3 DNA reads as TGCAGCGGACAGGGACGCGCCATGCGCGATGAGCAGTTCTTC.